This TCR beta chain was identified during a study of identical twins. V was cut by 4 bases and J by 8 bases, with 8 bases left in between. Germline values: CDR1 MDHEN, CDR2 SYDVKM. This CDR3 contains 12 residues. MiXCR, run by TCRdb on the 5' RACE reads, gives a single entry per CDR3 protein. Of some 190,000 distinct CDR3 sequences detected, around 15% appear once; the ten largest clones hold roughly two fifths. Everyone who donated was a healthy Caucasian. This clonotype was counted ten times or more. This sample also appeared in a second study, on T cells expressing NK-cell markers.

V is TRBV28 and J is TRBJ1-4; perhaps TRBD1 as D (5 bases). The specimen sequenced was CD8+ T cells sorted from blood. This TCR was sampled from a woman aged 18-35 years in good health. CDR3 coding DNA: TGTGCCAGCAGTTCCTCAGGGGAAAAACTGTTTTTT. Amino acid sequence: CASSSSGEKLFF.